Listed below are T cell receptor beta chains from one sample, sequenced in a study of cytomegalovirus exposure and HLA in healthy donors. The data were produced by immunoSEQ multiplex PCR, yet TCRdb's version contains in-frame clones alone and is incomplete. Here the sample spans approximately 100,000 clones, 69% being singletons. Sequenced: PBMCs. The receptors originated from a woman aged 70-85 years in good health and CMV-seropositive. Each CDR3 is given with its conserved first and last residue. The order of the fields is V gene, clone size, J gene, CDR3 protein. Not all rows give a size; the values are once, few, many and, for expanded clones, a class.

>TRBV14|-|TRBJ1-1
CASSQSFRQGRTEAFF
>TRBV6-1|-|TRBJ1-5
CASSEEAVNQPQHF
>TRBV19|-|TRBJ1-3
CASGSEQGSPGNTIYF
>TRBV5-8|few|TRBJ1-2
CASSSHRQGYYGYTF
>TRBV29-1|-|TRBJ2-7
CSVLGLQTYEQYF
>TRBV27|-|TRBJ2-2
CASSFSTNTGELFF
>TRBV14|few|TRBJ2-7
CASSPGWGGEQYF
>TRBV4-2|-|TRBJ2-7
CASSQDTGFDEQYF
>TRBV29-1|-|TRBJ2-2
CSVERAGGGNTGELFF
>TRBV30|-|TRBJ1-6
CAWSLDQGSASPLHF
>TRBV10-1|-|TRBJ1-1
CASSLDRASLAEAFF
>TRBV19|few|TRBJ1-6
CASSIDRWASPLHF
>TRBV9|few|TRBJ1-1
CASSVGPGADTEAFF
>TRBV5-1|-|TRBJ2-5
CASSLGGGAGETQYF
>TRBV6-5|-|TRBJ1-4
CASRRRVDEKLFF
>TRBV11-2|few|TRBJ2-2
CASSLDRGAANTGELFF
>TRBV29-1|-|TRBJ1-2
CSVRTGPNYGYTF
>TRBV6-5|-|TRBJ1-4
CASSYGQREKLFF
>TRBV19|few|TRBJ1-1
CASSLPTGGWTEAFF
>TRBV30|-|TRBJ2-2
CAWSVSGAAGELFF
>TRBV7-3|-|TRBJ2-3
CASSRASPDTQYF
>TRBV30|-|TRBJ2-5
CAWSGSGGAWETQYF
>TRBV7-9|-|TRBJ2-5
CASSVASGAQETQYF
>TRBV19|-|TRBJ1-1
CASSLQGGLNTEAFF
>TRBV5-1|once|TRBJ2-1
CASSLAMTSTATSHEQFF
>TRBV10-3|-|TRBJ1-2
CAISEALTIPGLNGYTF
>TRBV6-5|-|TRBJ2-3
CASSRQFSSTDTQYF
>TRBV6-6|few|TRBJ1-1
CASSGRGGSTLEAFF
>TRBV2|once|TRBJ1-1
CASRGTGASGATEAFF
>TRBV11-2|-|TRBJ1-1
CASSLSGQVTNTEAFF
>TRBV2|few|TRBJ2-7
CASSEPEGAGFDSYEQYF
>TRBV2|-|TRBJ2-1
CASSYSGGVTEQFF
>TRBV27|-|TRBJ2-7
CASSRQGESYEQYF
>TRBV19|-|TRBJ2-4
CASSTQGTQAKNIQYF
>TRBV18|-|TRBJ2-5
CASCPVSERETQYF
>TRBV19|-|TRBJ2-3
CASSMGLAADTQYF
>TRBV4-3|few|TRBJ2-5
CASSQLNRQETQYF
>TRBV5-8|few|TRBJ2-6
CASSRWSSGANVLTF
>TRBV7-6|once|TRBJ2-2
CASRELAETGELFF
>TRBV9|once|TRBJ1-4
CASSFRQGVGEKLFF
>TRBV7-9|-|TRBJ1-6
CASSLEGRHSPLHF
>TRBV6-5|-|TRBJ2-3
CASTESGVEDTQYF
>TRBV19|-|TRBJ2-3
CASSIASGGTFRADTQYF
>TRBV4-3|-|TRBJ1-1
CASSQDKNTEAFF
>TRBV5-4|-|TRBJ1-3
CASSLQGLTGNTIYF
>TRBV30|-|TRBJ1-6
CAWSEQGAQSPLHF
>TRBV30|-|TRBJ1-6
CAWDRVEGTPLHF
>TRBV19|few|TRBJ1-1
CASTEYRADTEAFF
>TRBV7-2|-|TRBJ1-1
CASSSTGNTEAFF